This TCR beta chain was observed in a study of CD8 T cells in Susac syndrome. Reverse transcription used roughly 0.5 to 1 ug RNA and random hexamers. From the immunoSEQ multiplex PCR reads, TCRdb called clonotypes with MiXCR, one entry per CDR3 protein. The repertoire holds 210,000 or so distinct CDR3 sequences, with about 94% as singletons. In its sample, this clonotype was seen once. What it binds is unknown. This CDR3 is 14 amino acids long. Germline CDR1 is SGHTA and CDR2 is FQGNSA. Trimming pared 7 bases from V and 9 bases from J, leaving 16 bases between. Study conclusions and caveats: The TCR sequencing and HLA analysis in the study involved a relatively small number of individuals, as the study acknowledged.

The sample comprised CD4+ T cells from PBMCs. The J gene is TRBJ1-6, the V gene TRBV7-2; possible D gene TRBD1, 5 bases. The sequence was obtained from a human donor with Susac syndrome. The CDR3 DNA follows: TGTGCCAGCACCAGGGACGTGGGAATTTCACCCCTCCACTTT. It translates to CASTRDVGISPLHF.